This T cell receptor (beta chain) stems from a study of blood T cell repertoires in COVID-19. Overall study context: The origin of the acute and convalescent COVID-19 samples was the United States, Italy and Spain. In each case, the material was cDNA or gDNA derived from T cells, B-cell-depleted T cells, or PBMCs.

Per the original data handling: Reference gene primer amplification in the assay estimated nucleated cell counts. Data came from immunoSEQ multiplex PCR; TCRdb stores just in-frame clones and leaves some out. Clone size and V and J calls were adopted from that table, with D and trimming inferred from the DNA. The data hold about 300,000 clones, with approximately 89% observed a single time. This CDR3 spans 15 amino acids. Losses at the gene ends were 9 bases for V and 6 bases for J; bases not matched to a gene: 12. Germline V gene lookup returns CDR1 KGHDR and CDR2 SFDVKD. The source of this sequence is a woman in her 30s who had recovered from COVID-19. The V and J genes are TRBV24-1 and TRBJ2-2, with 7 bases lining up with TRBD1. The material sequenced was peripheral blood. DNA of the CDR3: TGTGCCACCGCCCCACAGGGGTGGGTCGCCGGGGAGCTGTTTTTT. This translates into CATAPQGWVAGELFF.